This T cell receptor beta chain is drawn from a study of shared clonotypes between healthy human individuals. Deep level was the assay's run setting. For every subset, genomic DNA was evenly distributed across several immunoSEQ plates. Template amounts of 300 to 350 ng DNA, 25,000 to 30,000 T cell genomes, were employed in unsorted PBMC replicate PCRs. Measured with immunoSEQ multiplex PCR; TCRdb has only the in-frame clones, and not every one. The sample yields hundreds of thousands of clones, around 79% seen once. The donors were all Caucasian adults (living in Nashville, Tennessee). Source material: PBMCs. The clonotype originates from a woman in her forties in good health. Some clones in this sample may be carry-over from other donors' samples.

The CDR3 DNA sequence: TGTGCCAGCAGGGATGACAGGCGCCCAGATACGCAGTATTTT. Translated: CASRDDRRPDTQYF. V and J are TRBV2 and TRBJ2-3; possibly TRBD1 for D (6 bases). CDR3 length: 14 amino acids. Germline values: CDR1 SNHLY, CDR2 FYNNEI. V lost 6 bases and J lost 4, with 14 bases in between.